This T cell receptor (beta chain) comes out of a study of spatial heterogeneity in lung cancer. As for the study in general: Samples came from 70 to 80 TRACERx patients with untreated early-stage lung cancer. Combinations of a unique TCR and a UMI were tallied in raw reads, and on average each appeared more than ten times.

This clonotype was counted at least ten times. The ends were cut back, 5 bases at V and 3 bases at J, with 13 bases in the middle. CDR3 length: 14 residues. CDR1 SGHTA and CDR2 FQGNSA come from the germline V gene. Single TCR cDNA molecules each had their own unique molecular identifier. TCRdb reanalysed the 5' RACE reads using MiXCR and keeps one entry per CDR3 protein. The sample includes approximately 50,000 distinct CDR3 sequences, around 7.7% of them seen just once. Noted time point: blood at routine non-recurrence follow-up after resection. Whole RNA, which was extracted from tumor, nontumor lung tissue or frozen PBMC, was sequenced without any cell sorting.

Sequenced material: PBMCs, taken at follow-up. The rearrangement uses TRBV7-2 and TRBJ1-2; D ambiguous. The sequence came from a female donor with early-stage non-small cell lung cancer. CDR3 sequence reads: CASSRQGSYYGYTF. For the CDR3, the DNA is TGTGCCAGCAGCAGACAAGGGAGTTACTATGGCTACACCTTC.